The T cell receptor beta chain under discussion was sequenced for a study of siplizumab effects on memory and regulatory T cells. Regarding the study as a whole: A mean of about 69% of mappable alloreactive CD4+ clones were Treg-derived with siplizumab, compared with approximately 29% in controls. Roughly 80-95% of dividing CD4+ or CD8+ clones were without an attributable naive or memory phenotype. Naive T cells looked more diverse than memory cells and looked like major alloresponse contributors.

The CDR3 extends over 11 amino acids. CDR1 and CDR2 from the germline V gene are ENHRY and SYGVKD. Deletions cut 4 bases from V and 4 bases from J, with 4 bases between. Using immunoSEQ multiplex PCR, the repertoire was profiled, and TCRdb retains in-frame clones only, with some absent. The sample lists 100,000 to 120,000 clones, 80% to 95% occurring once. Details on this clone: The target antigen is unknown.

This receptor was obtained from a human donor in good health. This chain links TRBV10-3 with TRBJ2-5; D uncertain. The sequencing input was CD4+ T cells sorted from blood. The CDR3 bases are TGTGCCATCAGTGGGGGAGAGACCCAGTACTTC. The encoded protein is CAISGGETQYF.